This T cell receptor (beta chain) was observed in a study of blood T cell repertoires in COVID-19 (dated by TCRdb to 2019 to 2021). With respect to the entire study: Samples from collaborators originated in the United States, Italy and Spain and spanned both the acute and convalescent phases of COVID-19. The prospective study material was composed of cDNA or gDNA derived from T cells, B-cell-depleted T cells, or PBMCs. Subjects who had been exposed to COVID-19, were actively infected with it, or had recovered from it provided the deeply sampled blood TCRbeta repertoires that made up the dataset. The repertoires were released in a freely available public database intended as a resource for research on the immune response to SARS-CoV-2. The samples were drawn from two sources: the first 160 participants of the ongoing ImmuneRACE study, and about 1,300 subjects contributed by 6 global collaborators. Nearly every sample came with metadata listing a de-identified subject ID, COVID-19 status, age in years and sex. HLA class I and class II types, where available, came from metadata supplied by the sample provider rather than from assay-based typing. Broad study findings and their caveats: The amount of clinical and demographic metadata varied by source and participant and was provided uncurated.

Enrolling through a virtual design, the prospective study's participants ranged in age from roughly 18 to 100 years and lived across 24 United States geographic areas. Cohort assignment in the prospective study relied on participant-reported clinical history from a screening survey and a study questionnaire. Exposed participants had been in contact, within 2 weeks of entering the study, with a person who had a PCR-confirmed or clinician-diagnosed case of COVID-19. Mobile phlebotomists in the prospective study collected whole blood, serum and a nasopharyngeal or oropharyngeal swab from every participant. Over an approximately two-month period, participants in the prospective study had the option of providing additional blood draws and questionnaires. Prospective study blood samples were shipped either frozen or at room temperature before DNA extraction. Trimming costs V 7 bases and J 7 bases, and their ends lie 13 bases apart. The CDR3 holds 13 amino acids from the cysteine to the phenylalanine. This entry keeps only the CDR3 DNA: 39 bases, framed from base 1.

With respect to this clone: Which antigen it targets is not known. No base quality values were provided; no much bigger clone lies one nucleotide off.

TCRbeta CDR3 regions were amplified from genomic DNA using the immunoSEQ Assay, a bias-controlled multiplex PCR. As for how the authors treated the data: Within the assay, amplification of reference gene primers was used to estimate how many nucleated cells each sample contained. Sequence reads were collapsed and filtered to measure the absolute abundance of every unique TCRbeta CDR3 rearrangement. For each sample, productive Simpson clonality was calculated as the square root of Simpson's diversity index across productive rearrangements. The table comes from immuneACCESS by way of TCRdb, which keeps in-frame sequences with V and J called. Part of the clones is missing from these tables; in studies checked, under half for an unresolved V gene and the rest for unknown reasons. The V and J calls and clone size come from that table; D and trimming were worked out from the DNA. This sample lists around 400,000 clones; 80% to 95% were detected once. 0.8% to 0.9% of the sample lies in the top ten.

The sequencing sample was made of PBMCs or T cells enriched from blood (not recorded which). This receptor was identified in a woman aged 35 to 49 who had been exposed to COVID-19. The receptor chain draws on TRBV12-3 or TRBV12-4 and TRBJ1-4, with the D gene call left open. The CDR3 region has the sequence CASKTRFSEKLFF. The DNA sequence is as follows: TGTGCCAGCAAAACCAGGTTTAGTGAAAAACTGTTTTTT.